This T cell receptor beta chain was captured in a study of blood T cell repertoires in COVID-19. Turning to the study itself: There were acute and convalescent COVID-19 samples, and they came from the United States, Italy and Spain.

Assay: immunoSEQ multiplex PCR; the TCRdb copy retains only in-frame clones and omits some. The data contain over 200,000 clones, more than 75% of them singletons. Germline V gene data show CDR1 as SGHRS and CDR2 as YFSETQ. The junction had 6 bases not matched to a gene; V was cut back by 5 bases and J by 6 bases. The CDR3 is 14 amino acids. Participants' own reports of clinical history determined their cohort assignment. Recovered participants had two consecutive negative NP/OP PCR tests, healthcare professional clearance, or symptom resolution. The rearrangement links TRBV5-1 to TRBJ2-2; 8 bases are shared with TRBD1. The sample comprised PBMCs or T cells enriched from blood (not recorded which). The clonotype was recovered from a man younger than 30 who had recovered from COVID-19. The CDR3 sequence is CASRIPGGSGELFF. The CDR3 nucleotides read TGCGCCAGCAGAATACCAGGGGGCTCCGGGGAGCTGTTTTTT.